The 30 T cell receptor beta chains below come from one sample, sequenced in a study of blood T cell repertoires in COVID-19. Libraries were prepared by immunoSEQ multiplex PCR; TCRdb keeps only in-frame clonotypes and omits some of them. The table has 130,000 to 150,000 clones, 88% seen once. Sequencing used PBMCs or T cells enriched from blood (not recorded which). The origin of the receptors is a woman aged 25 to 39 with acute COVID-19.

CDR3 sequence: CASSLSGFSYEQYF. The CDR3 DNA reads TGTGCCAGCAGCCTAAGCGGCTTCTCCTACGAGCAGTACTTC. The chain joins TRBV7-2 to TRBJ2-7; perhaps TRBD2 as D (5 bases). CDR1 and CDR2 from the germline V gene are SGHTA and FQGNSA. The CDR3 runs 14 residues. V gave up 5 bases and J gave up 0 bases, with 11 bases separating them.

The chain joins TRBV24-1 to TRBJ2-1; TRBD2 matches 8 bases. CDR3 size: 13 residues. CDR1 KGHDR and CDR2 SFDVKD come from the germline V gene. V shed 7 bases, J shed 4 bases, and the junction held 2 bases outside the gene matches. CDR3 in DNA: TGTGCCACCAGCCGGGAGGGATACAATGAGCAGTTCTTC. This encodes CATSREGYNEQFF.

This chain connects TRBV9 to TRBJ2-7, with 8 positions matching TRBD1. Per germline, CDR1 SGDLS and CDR2 YYNGEE. CDR3 length: 15 amino acids. Trimming took 2 bases from V and 2 from J; bases not matched to a gene: 6. The CDR3 DNA is TGTGCCAGCAGCGTCGCCAGGGGGCGTCCCTACGAGCAGTACTTC. This encodes CASSVARGRPYEQYF.

To note about this clone: The sample holds other DNA sequences that translate to the same CDR3. This rearrangement joins TRBV6-2 or TRBV6-3 to TRBJ2-3, with D unclear. CDR1 MNHEY and CDR2 SVGEGT come from the germline V gene. The CDR3 totals 13 residues. With 0 bases removed from V and 3 bases from J, the gap between germline ends came to 4 bases. CDR3 protein: CASSYSETDTQYF. The CDR3 DNA sequence: TGTGCCAGCAGTTACTCTGAGACAGATACGCAGTATTTT.

The DNA of the CDR3 is TGTGCCAGCCGCGGGACTAGCGGGGACAAGGGGATCTCAGATACGCAGTATTTT. As protein: CASRGTSGDKGISDTQYF. The J gene is TRBJ2-3, the V gene TRBV3-1 (or the pseudogene TRBV3-2); 13 bases match TRBD2. The V gene's germline CDR1 is LGHDT and CDR2 YNNKEL (reference sequence). This CDR3 contains 18 residues. Trimming took 8 bases from V and 4 from J; bases not matched to a gene: 15.

The rearrangement joins TRBV2 to TRBJ2-5; D is unresolved. V was shortened by 3 bases and J by 0 bases, with 11 bases between the two germline ends. Germline V gene sequence: CDR1 SNHLY, CDR2 FYNNEI. This CDR3 has 15 residues. The CDR3 nucleotides read TGTGCCAGCAGTGATAGGCAGACTTACCAAGAGACCCAGTACTTC. Protein product: CASSDRQTYQETQYF.

The chain employs TRBV27 and TRBJ1-5; D remains ambiguous. The ends were cut back, 2 bases at V and 4 bases at J, with 6 bases in the middle. Germline CDR1 is MNHEY and CDR2 is SMNVEV (reference sequence). This CDR3 contains 13 residues. The CDR3 region is CASSLGRNQPQHF. The CDR3 DNA reads as TGTGCCAGCAGTTTAGGCAGGAATCAGCCCCAGCATTTT.

This sequence joins TRBV23-1 and TRBJ2-7; weak D call: TRBD1 (5 bases). TRBV23-1 is an ORF; its function is uncertain. V lost 7 bases and J 0 bases, leaving 22 bases between the germline ends. The length of the CDR3 is 17 residues. The CDR3 protein is CASNTPKGARDSYEQYF. For the CDR3, the DNA is TGCGCCAGCAACACCCCCAAAGGGGCCCGCGACTCCTACGAGCAGTACTTC.

The rearrangement joins TRBV5-8 to TRBJ2-1; 9 nucleotides align to TRBD2. CDR3 length equals 13 residues. CDR1 SGHTS and CDR2 YDEGEE come from the germline V gene. V lost 4 bases, J lost 7 bases, and 3 bases stayed unmatched. The CDR3 is CASSISGGNEQFF. In nucleotides, the CDR3 is TGTGCCAGCAGCATTAGCGGGGGTAATGAGCAGTTCTTC.

This clone was recorded once. This chain connects TRBV19 to TRBJ2-1, with 10 bases that match TRBD2. The V and J ends lost 6 bases and 3 bases, in that order; junction bases with no gene match: 5. CDR1 and CDR2 (germline): LNHDA, SQIVND (reference sequence). CDR3 length equals 15 residues. CDR3 residues: CASRDLAGDYNEQFF. In DNA form, the CDR3 reads TGTGCCAGTAGGGATCTAGCGGGGGACTACAATGAGCAGTTCTTC.

The rearrangement joins TRBV3-1 (or the pseudogene TRBV3-2) to TRBJ1-1; 7 positions agree with TRBD1. CDR3 length: 15 residues. Germline V gene lookup returns CDR1 LGHDT and CDR2 YNNKEL (reference sequence). V trimming: 0 bases; J trimming: 3 bases; junction bases outside the gene matches: 4. In DNA form, the CDR3 reads TGTGCCAGCAGCCAAGATCCGGGGACAGACACTGAAGCTTTCTTT. Translated, it gives CASSQDPGTDTEAFF.

This chain joins TRBV18 and TRBJ2-5, with D unresolved. CDR3 size: 11 residues. Trimming cost V 6 bases and J 1 base, with 3 bases left between them. The germline gives CDR1 KGHSH, CDR2 LQKENI. DNA for the CDR3: TGTGCCAGCTCTCTCCAAGAGACCCAGTACTTC. Translation gives CASSLQETQYF.

V is TRBV29-1 and J is TRBJ2-7, with 8 positions matching TRBD2. The CDR3 extends over 13 amino acids. The germline V gene encodes CDR1 SQVTM and CDR2 ANQGSEA. The J segment lost 1 base and the V segment lost 4 bases, leaving 3 bases of the junction unmatched. The CDR3 bases are TGCAGCGTTGTGGGGACTAGTTCCTACGAGCAGTACTTC. Translated: CSVVGTSSYEQYF.

This chain connects TRBV11-2 to TRBJ2-2, with TRBD2 matching 14 bases. Germline V gene sequence: CDR1 SGHAT, CDR2 FQNNGV. Trimming took 7 bases from V and 3 from J; bases not matched to a gene: 4. The CDR3 covers 16 residues. CDR3 coding DNA: TGTGCCAGCATCGGACTAGCGGGAGGTGACACCGGGGAGCTGTTTTTT. It is translated as CASIGLAGGDTGELFF. The full variable domain, rest sourced from reference TRBV11-2 and TRBJ2-2, is EAGVAQSPRYKIIEKRQSVAFWCNPISGHATLYWYQQILGQGPKLLIQFQNNGVVDDSQLPKDRFSAERLKGVDSTLKIQPAKLEDSAVYLCASIGLAGGDTGELFFGEGSRLTVL.

The rearrangement links TRBV25-1 to TRBJ1-6; TRBD1 matches at 8 bases. Germline-derived CDR1 and CDR2 are MGHDK and SYGVNS. Trimming at V came to 3 bases and at J to 8 bases, leaving 9 bases not matched to a gene. The CDR3 is 16 amino acids. The chain's CDR3 is CASSDPDRGQDSPLHF. DNA of the CDR3: TGTGCCAGCAGTGACCCAGACAGGGGTCAAGATTCACCCCTCCACTTT.

The CDR3 bases are TGTGCCAGCGGGTCCAGGGTGAACACTGAAGCTTTCTTT. This gives the protein CASGSRVNTEAFF. The V gene is TRBV3-1 (or the pseudogene TRBV3-2), the J gene TRBJ1-1; perhaps TRBD1 as D (5 bases). Germline lookup yields CDR1 LGHDT and CDR2 YNNKEL (reference sequence). Trimming shortened V by 8 bases and J by 0 bases, and 10 bases separated the two germline ends. The length of the CDR3 is 13 residues.

The chain couples TRBV18 to TRBJ1-1; 7 bases match TRBD1. Germline-derived CDR1 and CDR2 are KGHSH and LQKENI. The CDR3 length is 13 residues. The ends lost 6 bases at V and 6 bases at J; junction bases unmatched: 7. DNA of the CDR3: TGTGCCAGCTCCCGTCGGGACAGCCCTGAAGCTTTCTTT. This gives the protein CASSRRDSPEAFF.

The chain has TRBV6-2 or TRBV6-3 and TRBJ1-1; D might be TRBD1 (6 bases). Trimming removed 2 bases at V and 3 bases at J, with 7 bases between. This CDR3 comprises 13 residues. Per germline, CDR1 MNHEY and CDR2 SVGEGT. The CDR3 spells CASSYNRDTEAFF. For the CDR3, the DNA is TGTGCCAGCAGTTACAACAGGGACACTGAAGCTTTCTTT.

This clone showed up just once. The V call is TRBV7-3, the J call TRBJ2-2; 8 bases map to TRBD1. Germline-derived CDR1 and CDR2 are SGHTA and FQGTGA. The ends lost 6 bases at V and 5 bases at J; junction bases unmatched: 8. This CDR3 contains 15 residues. CDR3 in amino acids: CASRPSTGETGELFF. The DNA of the CDR3 is TGTGCCAGCAGGCCCTCGACAGGGGAGACCGGGGAGCTGTTTTTT.

Regarding this clone: One end of the junction fails to match germline, which may point to a read error. V is TRBV7-2 and J is TRBJ2-5; D is possibly TRBD1 (5 bases). Per germline, CDR1 SGHTA and CDR2 FQGNSA. CDR3 size: 14 residues. This chain's CDR3 is CASSGRGAPEIQYF. The CDR3 nucleotides read TGTGCCAGCAGCGGACGTGGGGCTCCGGAGATCCAGTACTTC.

This chain joins TRBV5-4 and TRBJ2-3; D is possibly TRBD2 (6 bases). Looked up from germline, CDR1 is SGHNT and CDR2 is YYREEE (reference sequence). The ends were cut back, 10 bases at V and 6 bases at J, with 21 bases in the middle. The length of the CDR3 is 14 residues. The chain's CDR3 is CAGGMRGGFDTQYF. CDR3 sequence (DNA): TGTGCCGGTGGTATGCGGGGTGGGTTCGATACGCAGTATTTT. Variable domain in full (rest from reference TRBV5-4 and TRBJ2-3): ETGVTQSPTHLIKTRGQQVTLRCSSQSGHNTVSWYQQALGQGPQFIFQYYREEENGRGNFPPRFSGLQFPNYSSELNVNALELDDSALYLCAGGMRGGFDTQYFGPGTRLTVL.

The chain joins TRBV28 to TRBJ2-3, with D hard to call. The germline V and J ends were trimmed by 5 bases and 0 bases, with 12 bases remaining between them. The CDR3 loop spans 15 amino acids. The V gene's germline CDR1 is MDHEN and CDR2 SYDVKM. The CDR3 DNA sequence: TGTGCCAGCAGTCTCGCGTATGTGAGCACAGATACGCAGTATTTT. Encoded protein: CASSLAYVSTDTQYF.

V is TRBV5-1 and J is TRBJ2-7; 7 positions agree with TRBD1. This CDR3 region has 16 residues. Germline loops: CDR1 SGHRS, CDR2 YFSETQ. The ends lost 5 bases at V and 3 bases at J; junction bases unmatched: 14. The CDR3 region is CASRLSPGGTIYEQYF. DNA for the CDR3: TGCGCCAGCAGACTTTCGCCAGGGGGAACAATCTACGAGCAGTACTTC.

This clone appeared a single time. The chain combines TRBV10-3 with TRBJ2-5; 7 nucleotides match TRBD2. Germline V CDR1 and CDR2: ENHRY, SYGVKD. V was pared by 3 bases and J by 2 bases, with 3 bases of the junction left unmatched. CDR3 length: 14 amino acids. The CDR3 loop reads CAISDLAEQETQYF. The DNA of the CDR3 is TGTGCCATCAGTGACCTAGCGGAGCAAGAGACCCAGTACTTC.

The chain joins TRBV2 to TRBJ1-1; 8 bases line up with TRBD1. J gave up 2 bases and V 11 bases, and 7 bases lay outside the gene matches. The CDR3 is made up of 13 amino acids. Germline values: CDR1 SNHLY, CDR2 FYNNEI. The CDR3 loop reads CAAGQDFNTEAFF. CDR3 bases: TGTGCCGCGGGACAGGATTTTAACACTGAAGCTTTCTTT.

This chain joins TRBV28 and TRBJ1-3; unclear D gene. The V and J ends lost 7 bases and 5 bases respectively, with 12 bases between them. The germline CDR1 and CDR2 sequences are MDHEN and SYDVKM. The CDR3 has 13 amino acids. The CDR3 nucleotides read TGTGCCAGCACCTTGGGAGATAGAAACACCATATATTTT. It yields the protein CASTLGDRNTIYF.

The CDR3 DNA follows: TGTGCCACATTGGAGTTGGCGGGCTACACCTTC. It codes for CATLELAGYTF. The chain carries TRBV19 and TRBJ1-2; D remains unclear. CDR3 size: 11 residues. The V and J ends lost 10 bases and 8 bases respectively, with 14 bases between them. CDR1 is LNHDA and CDR2 is SQIVND in the germline V gene (reference sequence).

This chain uses TRBV6-5 with TRBJ1-1; a possible D gene is TRBD1 (5 bases). The CDR3 spans 14 residues. The germline V and J ends were trimmed by 2 bases and 4 bases, with 11 bases remaining between them. Germline-derived CDR1 and CDR2 are MNHEY and SVGAGI. The CDR3: CASSYGPGGTEAFF. In DNA, the CDR3 is TGTGCCAGCAGTTACGGGCCGGGGGGCACTGAAGCTTTCTTT.

The genes are TRBV5-4 and TRBJ2-1; TRBD1 agrees at 8 bases. Trimming cost V 4 bases and J 4 bases; bases outside gene matches: 10. The CDR3 sequence is 16 residues long. The germline V gene encodes CDR1 SGHNT and CDR2 YYREEE (reference sequence). The CDR3 DNA follows: TGTGCCAGCAGCCCGGCAGGGACAGGTAGTTACAATGAGCAGTTCTTC. It yields the protein CASSPAGTGSYNEQFF.

This sequence joins TRBV7-3 and TRBJ2-1; 14 nucleotides match TRBD2. This CDR3 contains 15 residues. V was clipped by 5 bases and J by 11 bases; unmatched bases: 8. Germline-derived CDR1 and CDR2 are SGHTA and FQGTGA. In nucleotides, the CDR3 is TGTGCCAGCAGCCCGAGGACTAGCGGGAGGTCAAAGCAGTTCTTC. It specifies CASSPRTSGRSKQFF.